What follows describes a single TCR beta chain. Its antigen is unknown. This sample is drawn from a study of T cell repertoires in cytomegalovirus infection. Looking at the study overall: CMV epitopes that were recently identified and HLA-C-restricted were used alongside well-studied HLA-B-restricted ones. Carrying CMV and the relevant HLA type showed in public TCR beta signatures. Regarding the study as a whole: Cumulative public TCR beta family frequency identified carriers of CMV plus the relevant HLA. CMV-specific HLA-C-restricted TCR beta clonotypes dominated the ex vivo response.

Between the trimmed V and J ends, which lost 11 bases and 4 bases, there was a span of 14 bases. CDR1 and CDR2 from the germline V gene are SEHNR and FQNEAQ (reference sequence). This CDR3 has 13 amino acids. TCRdb ran MiXCR on the reads and lists one entry per CDR3 protein. The sample gives fewer than 950,000 distinct CDR3 sequences, approximately 30% of which show up once; roughly an eighth is in the top ten. This material consisted of cultured CD8+ T cells from PBMCs, taken from culture after CMV antigen stimulation. The chain combines TRBV7-9 with TRBJ2-2; weak D call: TRBD1 (6 bases). This TCR came from a human donor in good health (CMV status not recorded). Some clones in this sample may be carry-over from other donors' samples. The chain's CDR3 is CASEGEPTGELFF. CDR3 DNA sequence: TGTGCCTCCGAGGGGGAGCCCACCGGGGAGCTGTTTTTT.